A selection of T cell receptor beta chains follows, all from one sample in a study of T-cell memory formation after mild COVID-19. MiXCR, applied by TCRdb to the 5' RACE reads, yields one record per CDR3 protein. The repertoire includes 470,000 or so distinct CDR3 sequences, roughly 20% of them detected once, and more than 8% sits in the top ten. The sequenced material came from PBMCs or a T cell subset sorted from them (not recorded which). These receptor sequences come from an adult woman who had mild COVID-19 (a few samples of this study predate the infection). Cell type and time point are not known. CDR3s include the opening cysteine and the closing phenylalanine or tryptophan. Fields, in order: D gene, clone size, J gene, V gene, CDR3 protein, CDR3 DNA. D genes are given only for firm matches. Not every row has a clone size; where given, it reads once, few, many or a size class.

NA NA TRBJ1-1 TRBV11-2 CASSLALGRNTEAFF TGTGCCAGCAGCTTAGCCCTGGGCAGGAACACTGAAGCTTTCTTT
NA few TRBJ1-5 TRBV6-1 CASSADSSNQPQHF TGTGCCAGCAGCGCCGACAGTAGCAATCAGCCCCAGCATTTT
NA few TRBJ2-3 TRBV24-1 CATSDPPQPGSTDTQYF TGTGCCACCAGTGACCCTCCCCAGCCGGGAAGCACAGATACGCAGTATTTT
NA NA TRBJ1-2 TRBV9 CASSVAGIANYGYTF TGTGCCAGCAGCGTAGCTGGGATAGCTAACTATGGCTACACCTTC
NA NA TRBJ1-3 TRBV3-1 CASSQGTYGNTIYF TGTGCCAGCAGCCAAGGGACATACGGAAACACCATATATTTT
NA NA TRBJ1-1 TRBV7-8 CASSSVPGGQEAFF TGTGCCAGCAGCTCCGTCCCGGGGGGCCAAGAAGCTTTCTTT
NA few TRBJ2-1 TRBV29-1 CSDTQGYNEQFF TGCAGCGACACTCAGGGCTACAATGAGCAGTTCTTC
NA many TRBJ2-1 TRBV19 CASSIDRGNEQFF TGTGCCAGTAGTATAGATCGGGGCAATGAGCAGTTCTTC
TRBD1 few TRBJ2-7 TRBV9 CASSAWDSPYEQYF TGTGCCAGCAGCGCTTGGGACAGTCCCTACGAGCAGTACTTC
TRBD1 NA TRBJ1-5 TRBV5-8 CASSYDRASNQPQHF TGTGCCAGCAGCTATGACAGGGCTAGCAATCAGCCCCAGCATTTT
NA many TRBJ2-2 TRBV7-8 CASSPKRDRITGELFF TGTGCCAGCAGCCCCAAAAGGGACCGCATCACCGGGGAGCTGTTTTTT
NA NA TRBJ2-2 TRBV7-9 CASSSAKNTGELFF TGTGCCAGCAGCTCGGCCAAGAACACCGGGGAGCTGTTTTTT
TRBD1 few TRBJ2-1 TRBV7-2 CASSSGGAYYNEQFF TGTGCCAGCAGCTCAGGGGGCGCATATTACAATGAGCAGTTCTTC
TRBD1 NA TRBJ2-7 TRBV4-1 CASSAGQGTSSYEQYF TGCGCCAGCAGCGCCGGACAGGGGACAAGCTCCTACGAGCAGTACTTC
NA once TRBJ2-3 TRBV7-9 CASSSYRSHSTDTQYF TGTGCCAGCAGCTCGTACAGGAGCCATAGCACAGATACGCAGTATTTT
NA few TRBJ1-5 TRBV4-1 CASSHDGSNQPQHF TGCGCCAGCAGCCATGACGGTAGCAATCAGCCCCAGCATTTT
NA few TRBJ2-7 TRBV19 CASSMAVTYEQYF TGTGCCAGTAGTATGGCCGTGACCTACGAGCAGTACTTC
TRBD1 many TRBJ1-2 TRBV12-3/TRBV12-4 CASSFSSGTGYGYTF TGTGCCAGCAGTTTTTCTTCCGGGACAGGGTATGGCTACACCTTC
NA NA TRBJ2-7 TRBV20-1 CSARGGRNYEQYF TGCAGTGCTAGGGGGGGCAGAAACTACGAGCAGTACTTC
NA NA TRBJ2-2 TRBV12-3/TRBV12-4 CASSSTETSTGELFF TGTGCCAGCAGTTCGACAGAGACATCCACCGGGGAGCTGTTTTTT
TRBD2 NA TRBJ2-1 TRBV24-1 CATSGSSSGSEFYNEQFF TGTGCCACCAGTGGATCGTCTAGCGGGAGCGAATTTTACAATGAGCAGTTCTTC
TRBD1 NA TRBJ1-1 TRBV11-1 CASSNPTGGTVNTEAFF TGTGCCAGCAGCAACCCAACAGGGGGCACGGTAAACACTGAAGCTTTCTTT
NA NA TRBJ2-1 TRBV20-1 CSARDDPWRSNNEQFF TGCAGTGCTAGAGATGACCCATGGCGGTCAAACAATGAGCAGTTCTTC
TRBD2 many TRBJ2-7 TRBV7-2 CASSSIAGGPYEQYF TGTGCCAGCAGCTCCATAGCGGGAGGGCCCTACGAGCAGTACTTC
TRBD1 NA TRBJ1-5 TRBV24-1 CATSAGGLQPQHF TGTGCCACCAGTGCAGGGGGCCTTCAGCCCCAGCATTTT
NA NA TRBJ1-1 TRBV30 CAWDRSGMNTEAFF TGTGCCTGGGATCGCAGCGGCATGAACACTGAAGCTTTCTTT
NA NA TRBJ1-1 TRBV5-1 CASSFLERNTEAFF TGCGCCAGCAGCTTCTTGGAGCGGAACACTGAAGCTTTCTTT
TRBD2 many TRBJ2-2 TRBV9 CASSAGPRGDAGELFF TGTGCCAGCAGCGCCGGGCCCCGGGGGGACGCCGGGGAGCTGTTTTTT
NA NA TRBJ2-1 TRBV7-9 CASSLSRSSYNEQFF TGTGCCAGCAGCTTAAGTAGGAGCTCCTACAATGAGCAGTTCTTC
NA few TRBJ2-1 TRBV5-6 CASSLETGRIYNEQFF TGTGCCAGCAGCTTGGAGACAGGGAGGATTTACAATGAGCAGTTCTTC
NA NA TRBJ2-1 TRBV23-1 CASSQFIRQAPNEQFF TGCGCCAGCAGTCAATTCATCCGACAGGCCCCCAATGAGCAGTTCTTC
TRBD1 few TRBJ1-1 TRBV5-5 CASSFHSTGVTEAFF TGTGCCAGCAGCTTTCACTCGACAGGGGTCACTGAAGCTTTCTTT
TRBD2 few TRBJ2-1 TRBV6-2/TRBV6-3 CASSNRGLAGELNEQFF TGTGCCAGCAGCAACAGGGGACTAGCGGGAGAGCTAAATGAGCAGTTCTTC
TRBD2 NA TRBJ2-3 TRBV10-3 CAISGGGTDTQYF TGTGCCATCAGTGGCGGGGGAACCGATACGCAGTATTTT
NA few TRBJ1-1 TRBV3-1 CASSPPTFF TGTGCCAGCAGCCCTCCGACTTTCTTT
NA few TRBJ2-5 TRBV6-5 CASSYSRRRASQETQYF TGTGCCAGCAGTTACTCCCGGCGGAGGGCCTCCCAAGAGACCCAGTACTTC
NA few TRBJ1-1 TRBV4-1 CASSLRKNTEAFF TGCGCCAGCAGCCTCCGGAAGAACACTGAAGCTTTCTTT
NA NA TRBJ1-1 TRBV7-9 CASSWHLGGNTEAFF TGTGCCAGCAGCTGGCATCTCGGAGGGAACACTGAAGCTTTCTTT
NA few TRBJ1-2 TRBV15 CATSVKMTGDGYTF TGTGCCACCAGCGTAAAGATGACAGGAGATGGCTACACCTTC
NA few TRBJ1-1 TRBV6-2/TRBV6-3 CASSYRGLTAEAFF TGTGCCAGCAGTTACCGGGGCCTCACGGCTGAAGCTTTCTTT
NA NA TRBJ1-1 TRBV20-1 CSARVGEWTEAFF TGCAGTGCTAGAGTGGGAGAGTGGACTGAAGCTTTCTTT